The next 17 T cell receptor beta chains were all read from a single sample in a study of blood T cell repertoires in COVID-19. TCRdb's table, derived via immunoSEQ multiplex PCR, lists solely in-frame clones and lacks some. This table has more than 100,000 clones, 90% appearing once. What was sequenced was peripheral blood. These receptors were taken from a woman aged 60-70 years with COVID-19, enrolled during active disease.

This clone was seen only once. The rearrangement joins TRBV5-6 to TRBJ2-1, with D tentatively TRBD1 (6 bases). Trimming shortened V by 3 bases and J by 0 bases, and 13 bases separated the two germline ends. The CDR3 is 16 residues long. In germline, CDR1 is SGHDT, CDR2 YYEEEE. The CDR3 DNA reads TGTGCCAGCAGCTCGACAGGACGGAGCTCCTACAATGAGCAGTTCTTC. Translating gives CASSSTGRSSYNEQFF. Variable domain in full (rest from reference TRBV5-6 and TRBJ2-1): DAGVTQSPTHLIKTRGQQVTLRCSPKSGHDTVSWYQQALGQGPQFIFQYYEEEERQRGNFPDRFSGHQFPNYSSELNVNALLLGDSALYLCASSSTGRSSYNEQFFGPGTRLTVL.

The gene calls are TRBV18 and TRBJ1-1; 7 bases match TRBD1. The J segment lost 1 base and the V segment lost 4 bases, leaving 6 bases of the junction unmatched. CDR1 is KGHSH and CDR2 is LQKENI in the germline V gene. This CDR3 spans 15 amino acids. The CDR3 region is CASSRRTGQNTEAFF. The CDR3 DNA follows: TGTGCCAGCTCACGAAGGACAGGCCAGAACACTGAAGCTTTCTTT. The full variable domain, in which reference TRBV18 and TRBJ1-1 provide the parts outside the CDR3, is NAGVMQNPRHLVRRRGQEARLRCSPMKGHSHVYWYRQLPEEGLKFMVYLQKENIIDESGMPKERFSAEFPKEGPSILRIQQVVRGDSAAYFCASSRRTGQNTEAFFGQGTRLTVV.

The chain uses TRBV6-1 and TRBJ1-3; tentatively, D is TRBD1 (6 bases). This CDR3 has 15 amino acids. Germline loops: CDR1 MNHNS, CDR2 SASEGT. Trimming removed 7 bases from V and 2 bases from J, with 15 bases in between. The CDR3 region has the DNA TGTGCCAGCACGCGGGGGGGCAGGGCTGGAAACACCATATATTTT. Protein sequence: CASTRGGRAGNTIYF.

The chain couples TRBV27 to TRBJ1-2; 9 nucleotides match TRBD1. CDR3 length equals 15 residues. Looked up from germline, CDR1 is MNHEY and CDR2 is SMNVEV (reference sequence). With 5 bases clipped from V and 7 bases from J, the junction kept 11 bases outside the gene matches. CDR3 in amino acids: CASSLSPPGQGGYTF. CDR3 bases: TGTGCCAGCAGTCTCTCACCACCGGGACAGGGTGGCTACACCTTC.

This chain joins TRBV6-2 or TRBV6-3 and TRBJ1-2; the D is unclear. Germline V gene lookup returns CDR1 MNHEY and CDR2 SVGEGT. The CDR3 runs to 15 residues. Trimming shortened V by 3 bases and J by 7 bases, and 18 bases separated the two germline ends. The CDR3 protein is CASSYSGPTISGYTF. The CDR3, as DNA: TGTGCCAGCAGTTATTCAGGCCCTACCATTAGTGGCTACACCTTC.

This clone was found a few times. This chain joins TRBV5-1 and TRBJ2-5; TRBD2 matches 8 bases. V gave up 0 bases and J gave up 2 bases; unmatched junction bases: 6. The CDR3 spans 16 residues. The germline CDR1 and CDR2 sequences are SGHRS and YFSETQ. The CDR3 spells CASSLEVAGPQETQYF. The CDR3 coding sequence is TGCGCCAGCAGCTTGGAGGTAGCGGGGCCTCAAGAGACCCAGTACTTC.

The rearrangement joins TRBV19 to TRBJ2-7; tentatively, D is TRBD1 (6 bases). This CDR3 has 14 residues. V lost 5 bases to trimming and J lost 4 bases, with 15 bases between them. The germline V gene has CDR1 LNHDA and CDR2 SQIVND (reference sequence). The CDR3 DNA sequence: TGTGCCAGTAGTTGGACGACAGGACCTTACGAGCAGTACTTC. Its translation is CASSWTTGPYEQYF.

The chain carries TRBV5-1 and TRBJ1-1; 9 nucleotides match TRBD1. Unmatched junction bases numbered 3, after V lost 0 bases and J lost 0 bases. This CDR3 is built from 16 residues. Germline V gene lookup returns CDR1 SGHRS and CDR2 YFSETQ. The CDR3 region is CASSLDGTGMNTEAFF. As DNA, the CDR3 is TGCGCCAGCAGCTTGGATGGGACAGGGATGAACACTGAAGCTTTCTTT.

V and J are TRBV2 and TRBJ2-2, with 8 positions matching TRBD2. With V trimmed by 2 bases and J by 4 bases, 9 bases remained unmatched. Germline CDR1 is SNHLY and CDR2 is FYNNEI. CDR3 length: 17 residues. CDR3 DNA: TGTGCCAGCAGTGAATGGGGCGGGGGGCCCGGCACCGGGGAGCTGTTTTTT. It yields the protein CASSEWGGGPGTGELFF.

The J gene is TRBJ2-7, the V gene TRBV2; D is possibly TRBD1 (5 bases). The ends were cut back, 7 bases at V and 0 bases at J, with 22 bases in the middle. CDR3 length: 17 amino acids. Germline loops: CDR1 SNHLY, CDR2 FYNNEI. CDR3 region: CASMVGLRTKISYEQYF. CDR3 sequence (DNA): TGTGCCAGCATGGTCGGGTTGAGGACAAAGATCTCCTACGAGCAGTACTTC.

The rearrangement links TRBV2 to TRBJ2-1, with 8 positions matching TRBD2. From germline, CDR1 is SNHLY and CDR2 FYNNEI. The CDR3 is 12 amino acids. Trimming at V came to 6 bases and at J to 9 bases, leaving 4 bases not matched to a gene. This CDR3 reads CASRSLAAEQFF. The CDR3, as DNA: TGTGCCAGCAGGTCACTAGCGGCTGAGCAGTTCTTC.

The chain recombines TRBV7-2 with TRBJ1-5; unclear D gene. The germline V gene has CDR1 SGHTA and CDR2 FQGNSA. Between the trimmed V and J ends, which lost 0 bases and 2 bases, there was a span of 14 bases. This CDR3 contains 17 residues. The CDR3, as DNA: TGTGCCAGCAGCTTAGCGTCGGGCGGGCGCGGCAATCAGCCCCAGCATTTT. Protein sequence: CASSLASGGRGNQPQHF. Full variable domain (missing parts from reference TRBV7-2 and TRBJ1-5): GAGVSQSPSNKVTEKGKDVELRCDPISGHTALYWYRQSLGQGLEFLIYFQGNSAPDKSGLPSDRFSAERTGGSVSTLTIQRTQQEDSAVYLCASSLASGGRGNQPQHFGDGTRLSIL.

V usage is TRBV10-3 and J usage is TRBJ1-2, with D maybe TRBD1 (5 bases). CDR1 and CDR2 from the germline V gene are ENHRY and SYGVKD. CDR3 length equals 14 residues. V lost 0 bases to trimming and J lost 8 bases, with 13 bases between them. The CDR3 is CAISESGANHGYTF. CDR3 coding DNA: TGTGCCATCAGTGAGTCAGGGGCTAATCACGGCTACACCTTC.

The chain carries TRBV18 and TRBJ2-3; TRBD1 might be the D (5 bases). CDR1 KGHSH and CDR2 LQKENI come from the germline V gene. V gave up 3 bases and J gave up 0 bases, with 13 bases separating them. The CDR3 has 16 residues. CDR3 loop: CASSPRGDHSTDTQYF. The CDR3 DNA reads as TGTGCCAGCTCACCTAGGGGTGACCATAGCACAGATACGCAGTATTTT. The full variable domain, rest sourced from reference TRBV18 and TRBJ2-3, is NAGVMQNPRHLVRRRGQEARLRCSPMKGHSHVYWYRQLPEEGLKFMVYLQKENIIDESGMPKERFSAEFPKEGPSILRIQQVVRGDSAAYFCASSPRGDHSTDTQYFGPGTRLTVL.

CDR3: CASSIRQGGTDTQYF. CDR3 coding DNA: TGTGCCAGTAGTATACGACAGGGGGGCACAGATACGCAGTATTTT. The chain combines TRBV19 with TRBJ2-3; TRBD1 matches at 9 bases. CDR1 and CDR2 from the germline V gene are LNHDA and SQIVND (reference sequence). V lost 2 bases, J lost 1 base, and 1 base stayed unmatched. The CDR3 is 15 amino acids.

The rearrangement links TRBV6-5 to TRBJ1-5; D may be TRBD1 (5 bases). Germline V gene sequence: CDR1 MNHEY, CDR2 SVGAGI. The V and J ends lost 5 bases and 3 bases respectively, with 14 bases between them. The CDR3 has 15 residues. The CDR3 spells CASSQSRQPNQPQHF. The CDR3 nucleotides read TGTGCCAGCAGTCAATCCAGACAGCCCAATCAGCCCCAGCATTTT.

The chain carries TRBV19 and TRBJ1-2; 9 nucleotides line up with TRBD1. The CDR3 has 14 amino acids. In germline, CDR1 is LNHDA, CDR2 SQIVND (reference sequence). V dropped 7 bases and J dropped 8; count of bases not matched to a gene: 11. DNA of the CDR3: TGTGCCAGTAAATTGAGGGACAGGGTACGCGGCTACACCTTC. Amino acids: CASKLRDRVRGYTF.